These 32 T cell receptor beta chains came from one sample sequenced in a study of T cell repertoires in cytomegalovirus infection. Their antigen targets remain unknown. TCRdb re-called the reads with MiXCR, one entry per CDR3 protein. The table has a few hundred thousand distinct CDR3 sequences, roughly 34% seen once; the top ten hold roughly 12%. Material: cultured PBMCs, obtained from culture after CMV antigen stimulation. The receptors derive from a human donor in good health (CMV status not recorded). Some clones in this sample may be carry-over from other donors' samples.

This clonotype was observed a few times. The CDR3 coding sequence is TGTGCCACCACTCCTGGCGGGGACATTCAGTACTTC. This translates into CATTPGGDIQYF. The chain uses TRBV6-6 and TRBJ2-4, with a possible D match to TRBD2 (6 bases). The V and J ends lost 10 bases and 8 bases respectively, with 15 bases between them. The CDR3 spans 12 residues. Germline V gene sequence: CDR1 MNHNY, CDR2 SVGAGI (reference sequence).

The V gene is TRBV7-8, the J gene TRBJ2-1; 7 positions match TRBD1. After removal of 2 bases from V and 9 bases from J, the junction contained 4 bases not matched to a gene. This CDR3 contains 13 residues. Germline V gene data show CDR1 as SGHVS and CDR2 as FQNEAQ. Here the CDR3 DNA reads TGTGCCAGCAGCTTACTATCAGGGGGTGAGCAGTTCTTC. It yields the protein CASSLLSGGEQFF.

The CDR3 DNA reads TGTGCCAGCAGTTATAGGGGCGGATATGGCTACACCTTC. This sequence encodes CASSYRGGYGYTF. The rearrangement joins TRBV6-1 to TRBJ1-2; D is perhaps TRBD1 (5 bases). The V and J ends lost 5 bases and 5 bases respectively, with 12 bases between them. The germline gives CDR1 MNHNS, CDR2 SASEGT. The CDR3 totals 13 residues.

About this clonotype: Germline and junction disagree at one end, which may indicate a read error. The V gene is TRBV5-3, the J gene TRBJ2-3, with TRBD2 as a possible D gene (5 bases). TRBV5-3 is annotated as an ORF whose role is uncertain. The CDR3 has 16 residues. CDR3 amino acids: CASSLRVATSTDTQYF. Here the CDR3 DNA reads TGTGCCAGCAGCTTGCGAGTAGCGACAAGCACAGATACGCAGTATTTT.

This clonotype was seen more than once but under ten times. At one end the junction does not follow the germline gene, possibly because of a read error. J is TRBJ2-1 and V is TRBV4-1; TRBD2 agrees at 7 bases. CDR1 is MGHRA, CDR2 YSYEKL, per germline. This CDR3 spans 13 amino acids. CDR3 in amino acids: CASSQAAGPSPTF. CDR3 DNA sequence: TGCGCCAGCAGCCAAGCAGCGGGACCCTCTCCTACCTTC.

This clonotype was recorded many times. The V call is TRBV28, the J call TRBJ1-1; 10 bases are shared with TRBD1. With 2 bases clipped from V and 4 bases from J, the junction kept 4 bases outside the gene matches. Germline V gene sequence: CDR1 MDHEN, CDR2 SYDVKM. The CDR3 has 15 residues. The CDR3 nucleotides read TGTGCCAGCAGTTTAGTGGGACAGGGGTCCACTGAAGCTTTCTTT. Translated: CASSLVGQGSTEAFF.

This clonotype was picked up many times. The chain combines TRBV7-6 with TRBJ2-2; D uncertain. The germline V and J ends were trimmed by 4 bases and 5 bases, with 5 bases remaining between them. CDR3 size: 12 residues. Germline CDR1 is SGHVS and CDR2 is FNYEAQ. The CDR3 loop reads CASSSGTGELFF. CDR3 DNA sequence: TGTGCCAGCAGCTCCGGAACCGGGGAGCTGTTTTTT.

The rearrangement joins TRBV9 to TRBJ2-7, with D possibly TRBD2 on 7 matching bases. The germline V and J ends were trimmed by 0 bases and 5 bases, with 15 bases remaining between them. In germline, CDR1 is SGDLS, CDR2 YYNGEE. There are 15 residues in the CDR3. The CDR3 protein is CASSVDPSGDNEQYF. The DNA for the CDR3 is TGTGCCAGCAGCGTAGATCCCAGCGGGGACAACGAGCAGTACTTC.

The chain employs TRBV6-5 and TRBJ1-2, with unresolved D. The length of the CDR3 is 13 residues. The germline CDR1 and CDR2 sequences are MNHEY and SVGAGI. V was pared by 5 bases and J by 4 bases, with 11 bases between. CDR3 in amino acids: CASSLGSGYGYTF. CDR3 bases: TGTGCCAGCAGTCTAGGGAGTGGCTATGGCTACACCTTC.

The V gene is TRBV7-2, the J gene TRBJ1-2, with TRBD1 identical over 8 bases. In germline, CDR1 is SGHTA, CDR2 FQGNSA. J lost 5 bases, V lost 5 bases, and 16 bases had no gene match. This CDR3 spans 17 amino acids. CDR3 sequence: CASSPGQGERLLYGYTF. The CDR3, as DNA: TGTGCCAGCAGCCCCGGACAGGGTGAACGTCTACTTTATGGCTACACCTTC.

This rearrangement joins TRBV28 to TRBJ1-2; D is ambiguous. This CDR3 has 14 residues. With 7 bases removed from V and 4 bases from J, the gap between germline ends came to 16 bases. Germline-derived CDR1 and CDR2 are MDHEN and SYDVKM. Written as DNA, the CDR3 is TGTGCCAGCACCAGCGGCCAGCCCTTCTATGGCTACACCTTC. The encoded protein is CASTSGQPFYGYTF.

The CDR3 loop reads CASSLAGAGEETQYF. CDR3 bases: TGCGCCAGCAGCTTGGCCGGTGCGGGAGAAGAGACCCAGTACTTC. The chain carries TRBV5-1 and TRBJ2-5; 7 nucleotides match TRBD2. The CDR3 length is 15 residues. Germline assignment: CDR1 SGHRS and CDR2 YFSETQ. V was clipped by 0 bases and J by 3 bases; unmatched bases: 5.

The rearrangement uses TRBV18 and TRBJ1-3, with D unclear. CDR3 length: 18 amino acids. Trimming took 3 bases from V and 0 from J, leaving 18 bases between them. Germline lookup yields CDR1 KGHSH and CDR2 LQKENI. The CDR3 reads CASSPSIIQLSSGNTIYF. The DNA for the CDR3 is TGTGCCAGCTCACCTTCCATTATACAGCTGAGCTCTGGAAACACCATATATTTT. Full variable domain (missing parts from reference TRBV18 and TRBJ1-3): NAGVMQNPRHLVRRRGQEARLRCSPMKGHSHVYWYRQLPEEGLKFMVYLQKENIIDESGMPKERFSAEFPKEGPSILRIQQVVRGDSAAYFCASSPSIIQLSSGNTIYFGEGSWLTVV.

The rearrangement links TRBV10-3 to TRBJ2-6; the D is unclear. This CDR3 spans 14 amino acids. Per the germline V gene, CDR1 is ENHRY and CDR2 is SYGVKD. The germline V and J ends were trimmed by 0 bases and 0 bases, with 0 bases remaining between them. As DNA, the CDR3 is TGTGCCATCAGTGAGTCCTCTGGGGCCAACGTCCTGACTTTC. Translated: CAISESSGANVLTF.

The sample holds a few counts of this clonotype. The V gene is TRBV9, the J gene TRBJ1-3; tentative D call: TRBD1 (6 bases). Germline V gives CDR1 SGDLS, CDR2 YYNGEE. The CDR3 covers 16 residues. The V end was cut by 1 base, the J end by 1 base, with 12 bases between. CDR3 sequence: CASSVSRGQSGNTIYF. DNA for the CDR3: TGTGCCAGCAGCGTATCCCGGGGGCAATCTGGAAACACCATATATTTT.

This clonotype was seen just once. The genes are TRBV4-1 and TRBJ2-5; no reliable D call. CDR1 MGHRA and CDR2 YSYEKL come from the germline V gene. V was clipped by 4 bases and J by 3 bases, with 12 bases between them. This CDR3 is built from 14 residues. The CDR3 DNA is TGCGCCAGCAGCCGCCTAGAATTCGAAGAGACCCAGTACTTC. This encodes CASSRLEFEETQYF.

The V and J genes are TRBV30 and TRBJ2-3; unclear D gene. Germline V gene lookup returns CDR1 GTSNPN and CDR2 SVGIG (reference sequence). This CDR3 contains 16 residues. Trimming left V 1 base short and J 4 bases short, with 18 bases between. In nucleotides, the CDR3 is TGTGCCTGGAGTGAAGGTCGGCTCAGGTCCCCAGATACGCAGTATTTT. Its protein is CAWSEGRLRSPDTQYF.

The chain employs TRBV6-2 or TRBV6-3 and TRBJ2-1; 8 positions match TRBD2. This CDR3 has 17 amino acids. The trim removed 0 bases at V and 0 bases at J, leaving 4 bases unmatched. Looked up from germline, CDR1 is MNHEY and CDR2 is SVGEGT. The CDR3 region is CASSYSGLAPSYNEQFF. Written as DNA, the CDR3 is TGTGCCAGCAGTTACTCCGGACTAGCCCCCTCCTACAATGAGCAGTTCTTC.

CDR3 DNA sequence: TGTGCCAGCAGTTTCGACCCGATTGCCGCTGAAGCTTTCTTT. Encoded protein: CASSFDPIAAEAFF. The V and J genes are TRBV7-2 and TRBJ1-1; D unresolved. Germline CDR1 SGHTA, CDR2 FQGNSA. The CDR3 runs 14 residues. Trimming removed 6 bases from V and 6 bases from J, with 17 bases in between.

This chain joins TRBV5-6 and TRBJ2-3, with 8 bases that match TRBD2. The CDR3 contains 15 residues. Germline V CDR1 and CDR2: SGHDT, YYEEEE. Trimming cost V 5 bases and J 3 bases; bases outside gene matches: 8. The CDR3 DNA sequence: TGTGCCAGCAGTTTCGAACTAGCGGCAACAGATACGCAGTATTTT. Its protein product is CASSFELAATDTQYF.

There are many counts of this clonotype. CDR3 coding DNA: TGTGCCAGCTCACCAGCCACGTACGGGCATTCTGAAGCTTTCTTT. Its protein is CASSPATYGHSEAFF. The rearrangement joins TRBV18 to TRBJ1-1; no clear D gene. Germline V lookup: CDR1 KGHSH, CDR2 LQKENI. This CDR3 is built from 15 residues. V was cut by 2 bases and J by 6 bases, with 16 bases left in between.

There are a few counts of this clonotype. This sequence joins TRBV4-1 and TRBJ1-1; D is unclear. Germline CDR1 reads MGHRA; CDR2 reads YSYEKL. Trimming cost V 0 bases and J 2 bases, with 10 bases left between them. The CDR3 is 15 amino acids. The CDR3 coding sequence is TGCGCCAGCAGCCAAGAAGACGGAATTAACACTGAAGCTTTCTTT. Its translation: CASSQEDGINTEAFF.

The genes are TRBV3-1 and TRBJ1-2; D may be TRBD1 (5 bases). This CDR3 has 14 residues. In germline, CDR1 is LGHDT, CDR2 YNNKEL (reference sequence). Trimming pared 0 bases from V and 7 bases from J, leaving 12 bases between. The CDR3 here is CASSQENRRIGYTF. The CDR3 nucleotides read TGTGCCAGCAGCCAAGAGAACAGGCGGATTGGCTACACCTTC.

V usage is TRBV7-2 and J usage is TRBJ2-3, with D unresolved. Germline V lookup: CDR1 SGHTA, CDR2 FQGNSA. The V end lost 0 bases, the J end lost 3 bases, and 10 bases lay between the germline ends. There are 15 residues in the CDR3. Here the CDR3 reads CASSLAALRTDTQYF. The CDR3 bases are TGTGCCAGCAGCTTAGCGGCTCTCAGAACAGATACGCAGTATTTT.

This clonotype was seen more than once but under ten times. This chain joins TRBV2 and TRBJ2-3; 8 bases are a match to TRBD1. The germline CDR1 and CDR2 sequences are SNHLY and FYNNEI. The CDR3 loop spans 14 amino acids. Trimming removed 6 bases from V and 5 bases from J; junction bases left unmatched: 7. The CDR3 coding sequence is TGTGCCAGCAGGTACAGGGGGAGAGGAGATACGCAGTATTTT. Translated: CASRYRGRGDTQYF.

The chain couples TRBV7-4 to TRBJ1-5, with TRBD1 identical over 7 bases. CDR3 size: 13 residues. Germline CDR1 and CDR2: SGHVT and SQSDAQ. Trimming at V came to 4 bases and at J to 6 bases, leaving 3 bases not matched to a gene. DNA of the CDR3: TGTGCCAGCAGCTCGGGACAGACTCAGCCCCAGCATTTT. Translation gives CASSSGQTQPQHF.

With respect to this clonotype: One base away lies a much larger clone, so this may be a sequencing read error. The chain links TRBV7-2 to TRBJ1-6; tentatively, D is TRBD1 (5 bases). CDR1 is SGHTA, CDR2 FQGNSA, per germline. This CDR3 has 16 amino acids. CDR3 DNA sequence: TGTGCCAGCAGCGCCGGGACTGCGCTTCTAAATTCACCCCTCCGCTTT. Its translation: CASSAGTALLNSPLRF.

This clonotype was observed a handful of times. The chain has TRBV9 and TRBJ1-3; D gene unclear. Germline loops: CDR1 SGDLS, CDR2 YYNGEE. Trimming left V 5 bases short and J 4 bases short, with 4 bases between. The CDR3 contains 11 residues. The CDR3 region has the DNA TGTGCCAGCAGGTCAGGAAACACCATATATTTT. Its translation is CASRSGNTIYF.

This chain uses TRBV20-1 with TRBJ1-2; D is possibly TRBD1 (6 bases). This CDR3 spans 14 amino acids. The V end lost 6 bases, the J end lost 2 bases, and 16 bases lay between the germline ends. Germline V CDR1 and CDR2: DFQATT, SNEGSKA (reference sequence). The CDR3 nucleotides read TGCAGTGCGCTGACCGGGACAAGAAACTATGGCTACACCTTC. It is translated as CSALTGTRNYGYTF.

CDR3 nucleotide sequence: TGTGCCAGCAGCTTGATAGCGGGAGTCTACAATGAGCAGTTCTTC. It encodes CASSLIAGVYNEQFF. This chain links TRBV7-6 with TRBJ2-1; 9 bases line up with TRBD2. Germline V gene sequence: CDR1 SGHVS, CDR2 FNYEAQ. The V gene end was trimmed by 3 bases and the J gene end by 3 bases; junction bases not matched to a gene: 3. The CDR3 has 15 residues. Drawing the rest from reference TRBV7-6 and TRBJ2-1, the complete variable domain is GAGVSQSPRYKVTKRGQDVALRCDPISGHVSLYWYRQALGQGPEFLTYFNYEAQQDKSGLPNDRFSAERPEGSISTLTIQRTEQRDSAMYRCASSLIAGVYNEQFFGPGTRLTVL.

CDR3 sequence (DNA): TGTGCCAGCAGTTACTCAGCGGCCCGGGTTGAAAAACTGTTTTTT. The encoded protein is CASSYSAARVEKLFF. V and J are TRBV6-8 and TRBJ1-4; no firm D call. CDR3 length: 15 residues. With 0 bases removed from V and 7 bases from J, the gap between germline ends came to 12 bases. The germline V gene encodes CDR1 MNHGY and CDR2 SAAAGT.

The J gene is TRBJ2-3, the V gene TRBV14; D perhaps matches TRBD1 (6 bases). The germline V and J ends were trimmed by 4 bases and 3 bases, with 17 bases remaining between them. This CDR3 comprises 16 residues. CDR1 and CDR2 (germline): SGHDN, FVKESK. This CDR3 reads CASSPPGHGGTDTQYF. CDR3 DNA sequence: TGTGCCAGCAGCCCCCCGGGACACGGCGGGACAGATACGCAGTATTTT. Combining the CDR3 with reference TRBV14 and TRBJ2-3 gives the whole variable domain EAGVTQFPSHSVIEKGQTVTLRCDPISGHDNLYWYRRVMGKEIKFLLHFVKESKQDESGMPNNRFLAERTGGTYSTLKVQPAELEDSGVYFCASSPPGHGGTDTQYFGPGTRLTVL.